These T cell receptor beta chains were read from a single sample in a study of cytomegalovirus exposure and HLA in healthy donors. Measured with immunoSEQ multiplex PCR; TCRdb has only the in-frame clones, and not every one. The sample shows more than 80,000 clones, roughly three quarters of them seen only once. Sequenced input: PBMCs. The source of these receptors is a woman in her sixties or seventies in good health and CMV-seropositive. Both conserved end residues are part of each CDR3. A D gene is named only where the DNA matches it firmly. Clone size is given for some rows only: seen once, a few or many times, or a class if the clone is expanded.

d_gene | abundance | j_gene | v_gene | len | CDR3nt | CDR3aa
TRBD1 | few | TRBJ1-1 | TRBV30 | 11 | TGTGCCTGGGGGACAGGGGTGGTTGCTTTCTTT | CAWGTGVVAFF
. | . | TRBJ1-2 | TRBV4-1 | 14 | TGCGCCAGCAGCCTCCTGGGGGCTCCCAGGGGCTACACCTTC | CASSLLGAPRGYTF
TRBD2 | . | TRBJ2-1 | TRBV18 | 16 | TGTGCCAGCTCACCGCAACTAGCGGGAATTTTCAATGAGCAGTTCTTC | CASSPQLAGIFNEQFF
. | . | TRBJ1-5 | TRBV9 | 14 | TGTGCCAGCAGCGCAACAGGGTCGGGGCAGCCCCAGCATTTT | CASSATGSGQPQHF
. | . | TRBJ2-5 | TRBV4-2 | 13 | TGTGCCAGCAGCCAATCGTCGGGAGAGACCCAGTACTTC | CASSQSSGETQYF
. | . | TRBJ2-1 | TRBV13 | 13 | TGTGCCAGCACCACCTCCGTTATGGGAGTTCAGTTCTTC | CASTTSVMGVQFF
TRBD1 | . | TRBJ2-5 | TRBV6-1 | 13 | TGTGCCAGCAGTGAGAACAGGGGGGAGACCCAGTACTTC | CASSENRGETQYF
TRBD2 | . | TRBJ2-3 | TRBV7-3 | 15 | TGTGCCAGCAGCTTAGATCCAGCGGGAACAGATACGCAGTATTTT | CASSLDPAGTDTQYF
TRBD2 | . | TRBJ2-3 | TRBV9 | 16 | TGTGCCAGCAGCGTAGTTAGAGGGAGGGGCACAGATACGCAGTATTTT | CASSVVRGRGTDTQYF
TRBD2 | . | TRBJ2-7 | TRBV19 | 16 | TGTGCCAGTAGGATCCCCGGGACTAGCGGGAATTCCGAGCAGTACTTC | CASRIPGTSGNSEQYF
. | . | TRBJ2-7 | TRBV4-1 | 12 | TGCGCCAGCAGCCAAGGCAGGGGCGAGCAGTACTTC | CASSQGRGEQYF
. | . | TRBJ2-3 | TRBV28 | 15 | TGTGCCAGCAGTTTGGGGGACTGGATTCCTGATACGCAGTATTTT | CASSLGDWIPDTQYF
TRBD1 | . | TRBJ1-2 | TRBV6-6 | 15 | TGTGCCAGCAGTTTAGGGGACAGGGGGCTTGAGGGCTACACCTTC | CASSLGDRGLEGYTF
. | . | TRBJ1-3 | TRBV7-9 | 13 | TGTTCCAGCAGCCACGAAGGGGGGGCCACCATATATTTT | CSSSHEGGATIYF
TRBD1 | . | TRBJ1-1 | TRBV28 | 16 | TGTGCCAGCAGGGGATACAGGGGTGGTTTCGGCACTGAAGCTTTCTTT | CASRGYRGGFGTEAFF
TRBD1 | . | TRBJ1-1 | TRBV19 | 14 | TGTGCCAGTAGTATAGTACAGGGGGGTCAAACAGCTTTCTTT | CASSIVQGGQTAFF
. | . | TRBJ2-7 | TRBV11-2 | 14 | TGTGCCAGCAGCTTAGCGGGAGCCGGCTACGAGCAGTACTTC | CASSLAGAGYEQYF
TRBD1 | few | TRBJ1-5 | TRBV6-5 | 14 | TGTGCCAGCAGTCCCAGGACAGGAGATCAGCCCCAGCATTTT | CASSPRTGDQPQHF
. | . | TRBJ1-1 | TRBV11-2 | 14 | TGTGCCAGCAGCTTAGGCGGGAGAAACACTGAAGCTTTCTTT | CASSLGGRNTEAFF
TRBD1 | few | TRBJ1-2 | TRBV6-6 | 14 | TGTGCCAGCAGCAAGGGACAGGGGATCTATGGCTACACCTTC | CASSKGQGIYGYTF
TRBD1 | . | TRBJ1-1 | TRBV5-6 | 14 | TGTGCCAGCAGAAGGGACAGGGGGGTCAGTGAAGCTTTCTTT | CASRRDRGVSEAFF
. | once | TRBJ2-1 | TRBV29-1 | 13 | TGCAGCGGCGTACGCGGGGCCTACAATGAGCAGTTCTTC | CSGVRGAYNEQFF
. | . | TRBJ1-4 | TRBV5-8 | 14 | TGTGCCAGCAGCTCCCAGGGAGGTTATGAAAAACTGTTTTTT | CASSSQGGYEKLFF
TRBD1 | . | TRBJ1-2 | TRBV7-3 | 14 | TGTGCCAGCAGCTTAACCGACAGGGGAGATGGCTACACCTTC | CASSLTDRGDGYTF
. | . | TRBJ2-5 | TRBV4-1 | 15 | TGCGCCAGCAGCCAAGGGACAGCAAGACAAGAGACCCAGTACTTC | CASSQGTARQETQYF
TRBD2 | . | TRBJ2-2 | TRBV6-1 | 15 | TGTGCCAGCACACCTAGCGGGAGTGGCACCGGGGAGCTGTTTTTT | CASTPSGSGTGELFF
TRBD2 | . | TRBJ2-7 | TRBV7-9 | 15 | TGTGCCAGCAGCTCAGAGGCTAGCGGTAACTACGAGCAGTACTTC | CASSSEASGNYEQYF
. | . | TRBJ1-2 | TRBV18 | 12 | TGTGCCAGCTCATCCGCAGGGGCTGGCTACACCTTC | CASSSAGAGYTF
. | . | TRBJ2-7 | TRBV6-5 | 12 | TGTGCCAGCAGGGAGGGCCTCTACGAGCAGTACTTC | CASREGLYEQYF
TRBD2 | . | TRBJ2-5 | TRBV28 | 19 | TGTGCCAGCAGTTTATATGTGTTCGGACTAGCGGGAGTGCGAGAGACCCAGCACTTC | CASSLYVFGLAGVRETQHF
. | few | TRBJ2-7 | TRBV5-1 | 12 | TGCGCCAGCAGCTCGGACAGATACGAGCAGTACTTC | CASSSDRYEQYF
. | . | TRBJ2-1 | TRBV5-6 | 15 | TGTGCCAGCAGTCCCGTGGGTGCCTGGGAGAATGAGCAGTTCTTC | CASSPVGAWENEQFF
. | once | TRBJ2-1 | TRBV27 | 14 | TGTGCCAGCAGCTCTGAGTACTCCTACAATGAGCAGTTCTTC | CASSSEYSYNEQFF
. | . | TRBJ2-3 | TRBV5-1 | 15 | TGCGCCAGCAGCTTGGGTGCGGAATTCACAGATACGCAGTATTTT | CASSLGAEFTDTQYF
TRBD2 | . | TRBJ2-2 | TRBV19 | 15 | TGTGCCAGTAGCCGAGGAGCGGGAGGCACCGGGGAGCTGTTTTTT | CASSRGAGGTGELFF